Shown below are 28 T cell receptor beta chains from a single sample sequenced in a study of post-analysis software for immune sequencing data. Study-wide results and limits: In patients, about 5 TRBV segments were more frequent than in controls, with TRBV5-6, TRBV5-1 and TRBV20-1 among them.

Their antigens remain unidentified. The authors incorporated unique molecular identifiers into the TCR beta cDNA libraries. TCRdb processed the PCR reads anew with MiXCR; each CDR3 protein has one entry. The top ten hold around 8% of the sample, which has a few hundred thousand distinct CDR3 sequences, less than 40% seen once. The sample consisted of blood. The receptors shown here come from a girl aged 2 to 10 with multiple sclerosis.

The chain combines TRBV7-2 with TRBJ1-2, with D tentatively TRBD1 (6 bases). V was shortened by 1 base and J by 7 bases, with 22 bases between the two germline ends. From germline, CDR1 is SGHTA and CDR2 FQGNSA. The CDR3 totals 17 residues. This CDR3 is CASSLEAGVRDKGGYTF. The DNA of the CDR3 is TGTGCCAGCAGCTTAGAGGCCGGAGTTCGGGACAAAGGTGGCTACACCTTC.

There are a few counts of this clonotype. This chain joins TRBV12-3 or TRBV12-4 and TRBJ1-6; the match to TRBD1 covers 8 bases. The CDR3 is 14 amino acids. V was pared by 5 bases and J by 11 bases, with 8 bases of the junction left unmatched. CDR3 nucleotides: TGTGCCAGCAGTGGACGGACAGGGACGGCACCCCTCCACTTT. Translating gives CASSGRTGTAPLHF.

The V gene is TRBV10-3, the J gene TRBJ2-2, with 7 bases lining up with TRBD1. V trimming: 7 bases; J trimming: 0 bases; junction bases outside the gene matches: 2. CDR3 length equals 14 residues. CDR1 ENHRY and CDR2 SYGVKD come from the germline V gene. CDR3 DNA sequence: TGTGCCATCAAAGGGGGCCCGAACACCGGGGAGCTGTTTTTT. Amino acids: CAIKGGPNTGELFF.

This clonotype was observed a few times. The chain couples TRBV12-3 or TRBV12-4 to TRBJ2-3; tentatively, D is TRBD1 (6 bases). Trimming stripped 1 base from V and 3 bases from J, with 20 bases between. The CDR3 spans 18 residues. This CDR3 is CASSLEIPGVDRTDTQYF. The CDR3 coding sequence is TGTGCCAGCAGTTTAGAAATTCCAGGGGTAGATCGGACAGATACGCAGTATTTT.

The J gene is TRBJ2-5, the V gene TRBV20-1; 11 bases align to TRBD2. The CDR3 covers 13 residues. The germline V gene encodes CDR1 DFQATT and CDR2 SNEGSKA (reference sequence). Losses at the gene ends were 8 bases for V and 11 bases for J; bases not matched to a gene: 13. The CDR3 sequence is CSQEGTSGNEQYF. The CDR3 region has the DNA TGCAGTCAAGAGGGGACTAGCGGAAATGAGCAGTACTTC.

Points on this clonotype: A read error may produce the germline difference seen at one junction end. The chain joins TRBV28 to TRBJ2-4; D might be TRBD1 (6 bases). The CDR3 sequence is 15 residues long. Germline CDR1 MDHEN, CDR2 SYDVKM. The CDR3 protein is CASSGEGETENIRYF. CDR3 DNA sequence: TGTGCCAGCAGTGGAGAGGGGGAGACAGAAAACATTCGGTACTTC.

The rearrangement links TRBV18 to TRBJ2-3; no definite D call. The V gene lost 0 bases and the J gene lost 4 bases, with 8 bases spanning the gap. The length of the CDR3 is 14 residues. Germline V gene sequence: CDR1 KGHSH, CDR2 LQKENI. The CDR3: CASSPPSPADTQYF. CDR3 DNA: TGTGCCAGCTCACCACCGTCTCCGGCAGATACGCAGTATTTT.

This clonotype was seen only a few times. V is TRBV5-1 and J is TRBJ2-5, with 8 bases identical to TRBD1. The DNA end favors TRBJ2-7, so the J call may be wrong. Germline V CDR1 and CDR2: SGHRS, YFSETQ. CDR3 length equals 14 residues. Written as DNA, the CDR3 is TGCGCCAGCAGCTCCACATTGACAGGGGACGAGCAGTACTTC. Residues: CASSSTLTGDEQYF.

The J gene is TRBJ2-7, the V gene TRBV4-3; the D gene is possibly TRBD2 (6 bases). V was pared by 1 base and J by 0 bases, with 16 bases between. The CDR3 has 17 residues. Germline-derived CDR1 and CDR2 are LGHNA and YSLEER. The CDR3 sequence: CASSQGVGGSSSYEQYF. As DNA, the CDR3 is TGCGCCAGCAGCCAAGGGGTAGGAGGGTCCAGCTCCTACGAGCAGTACTTC.

The chain uses TRBV5-1 and TRBJ2-4; TRBD2 agrees at 8 bases. V gave up 0 bases and J gave up 4 bases; unmatched junction bases: 6. The CDR3 runs to 16 residues. Germline CDR1 and CDR2: SGHRS and YFSETQ. The CDR3 here is CASSLVLAGPKNIQYF. The CDR3 coding sequence is TGCGCCAGCAGCTTGGTTCTAGCGGGTCCTAAAAACATTCAGTACTTC.

The sample holds a few counts of this clonotype. The rearrangement uses TRBV12-3 or TRBV12-4 and TRBJ2-5; 8 nucleotides line up with TRBD2. The assigned J gene may be wrong: the sequence end matches TRBJ2-7 better. The CDR3 length is 16 residues. CDR3 sequence: CASSPRGAPRPGEQYF. For the CDR3, the DNA is TGTGCCAGCAGTCCGCGGGGGGCACCACGTCCGGGCGAGCAGTACTTC.

V usage is TRBV12-3 or TRBV12-4 and J usage is TRBJ1-2; 8 positions match TRBD1. The J segment lost 4 bases and the V segment lost 6 bases, leaving 10 bases of the junction unmatched. This CDR3 is 15 amino acids long. In DNA, the CDR3 is TGTGCCAGCAGCTGGGGGCCAGGGGGCTCCTATGGCTACACCTTC. This encodes CASSWGPGGSYGYTF.

The J gene is TRBJ1-2, the V gene TRBV11-2; D uncertain. CDR3 length equals 19 residues. Germline CDR1 SGHAT, CDR2 FQNNGV. V was pared by 1 base and J by 0 bases, with 21 bases between. The CDR3 sequence is CASSLGLRGWEAPNYGYTF. CDR3 nucleotides: TGTGCCAGCAGCTTAGGGCTCCGGGGATGGGAAGCCCCTAACTATGGCTACACCTTC.

This sequence joins TRBV12-5 and TRBJ2-1; a possible D gene is TRBD2 (5 bases). V gave up 7 bases and J gave up 1 base, with 8 bases separating them. The CDR3 spans 13 residues. Looked up from germline, CDR1 is LGHNT and CDR2 is FRNRAP. As DNA, the CDR3 is TGTGCTAGTGAAAGGGAGTCCTACAATGAGCAGTTCTTC. Protein product: CASERESYNEQFF.

This clonotype occurred a few times. The rearrangement links TRBV18 to TRBJ2-5; D not certain. The CDR3 length is 13 residues. The ends were cut back, 0 bases at V and 4 bases at J, with 6 bases in the middle. Germline-derived CDR1 and CDR2 are KGHSH and LQKENI. This CDR3 reads CASSPPGPETQYF. The CDR3 DNA sequence: TGTGCCAGCTCACCACCCGGGCCAGAGACCCAGTACTTC.

V gene TRBV6-5 combines with J gene TRBJ1-5; D not certain. The CDR3 extends over 12 amino acids. V gave up 4 bases and J gave up 7 bases, with 8 bases separating them. From germline, CDR1 is MNHEY and CDR2 SVGAGI. The CDR3 reads CASSSADQPQHF. The CDR3, as DNA: TGTGCCAGCAGTTCGGCTGACCAGCCCCAGCATTTT.

CDR3 nucleotide sequence: TGTGCCAGCAGGAGACAGGGGGGTCTGGACGAGCAGTACTTC. Encoded protein: CASRRQGGLDEQYF. The rearrangement joins TRBV6-1 to TRBJ2-7; 9 bases agree with TRBD1. The CDR3 is 14 residues long. In germline, CDR1 is MNHNS, CDR2 SASEGT. J lost 5 bases, V lost 6 bases, and 8 bases had no gene match.

This clonotype was found once. This chain links TRBV29-1 with TRBJ1-2; unclear D gene. Per the germline V gene, CDR1 is SQVTM and CDR2 is ANQGSEA. CDR3 length equals 12 residues. V lost 4 bases and J 2 bases, leaving 8 bases between the germline ends. CDR3: CSVVKENYGYTF. DNA of the CDR3: TGCAGCGTTGTCAAGGAGAACTATGGCTACACCTTC. The whole variable domain, remainder taken from reference TRBV29-1 and TRBJ1-2, is SAVISQKPSRDICQRGTSLTIQCQVDSQVTMMFWYRQQPGQSLTLIATANQGSEATYESGFVIDKFPISRPNLTFSTLTVSNMSPEDSSIYLCSVVKENYGYTFGSGTRLTVV.

The chain uses TRBV2 and TRBJ1-1; TRBD1 matches 7 bases. CDR3 length: 16 residues. Trimming removed 6 bases from V and 0 bases from J; junction bases left unmatched: 10. CDR1 is SNHLY, CDR2 FYNNEI, per germline. The CDR3 protein is CASRLSQGSVNTEAFF. CDR3 DNA: TGTGCCAGCAGACTCTCACAGGGGTCCGTGAACACTGAAGCTTTCTTT. Complete variable domain (other parts from reference TRBV2 and TRBJ1-1): EPEVTQTPSHQVTQMGQEVILRCVPISNHLYFYWYRQILGQKVEFLVSFYNNEISEKSEIFDDQFSVERPDGSNFTLKIRSTKLEDSAMYFCASRLSQGSVNTEAFFGQGTRLTVV.

The DNA for the CDR3 is TGTGCCAGCAGCGTAGGCGTCAGGGCGAATGAAAAACTGTTTTTT. It yields the protein CASSVGVRANEKLFF. This chain connects TRBV9 to TRBJ1-4; a possible D gene is TRBD1 (5 bases). Trimming removed 0 bases from V and 5 bases from J, with 11 bases in between. The germline V gene encodes CDR1 SGDLS and CDR2 YYNGEE. The CDR3 runs to 15 residues.

The V call is TRBV4-1, the J call TRBJ2-3; perhaps TRBD2 as D (6 bases). The CDR3 contains 13 residues. CDR1 MGHRA and CDR2 YSYEKL come from the germline V gene. Deletions cut 4 bases from V and 5 bases from J, with 10 bases between. The CDR3 DNA reads TGCGCCAGCAGCCTATGGCGGGGAGATACGCAGTATTTT. Encoded protein: CASSLWRGDTQYF.

This rearrangement joins TRBV5-1 to TRBJ2-1; D is ambiguous. The CDR3 contains 13 residues. Trimming left V 2 bases short and J 9 bases short, with 12 bases between. Per germline, CDR1 SGHRS and CDR2 YFSETQ. CDR3 region: CASSLVHSSEQFF. For the CDR3, the DNA is TGCGCCAGCAGCTTAGTCCACTCGAGTGAGCAGTTCTTC.

The chain employs TRBV18 and TRBJ2-5; 7 bases agree with TRBD2. Matching the DNA end better, TRBJ2-7 makes the J call doubtful. CDR1 is KGHSH, CDR2 LQKENI, per germline. This CDR3 is built from 12 residues. The CDR3 DNA sequence: TGTGCCAGCCCATCGAGACTAGCCGAGCAGTACTTC. Translation gives CASPSRLAEQYF.

This clonotype has more than one count but fewer than ten. The chain couples TRBV5-5 to TRBJ2-1; D could derive from TRBD1 or TRBD2 (5 bases each). This CDR3 spans 11 amino acids. Trimming removed 1 base at V and 10 bases at J, with 6 bases between. Germline V lookup: CDR1 SGHKS, CDR2 YYEKEE (reference sequence). CDR3 in DNA: TGTGCCAGCAGCTTGTGGGGGGAGCAGTTCTTC. This codes for CASSLWGEQFF.

The CDR3 DNA sequence: TGTGCCAGCAGCCAAACAGGACAGTTTTCACCCCTCCACTTT. Translating it yields CASSQTGQFSPLHF. J is TRBJ1-6 and V is TRBV7-2; a possible D gene is TRBD1 (6 bases). The CDR3 covers 14 residues. Germline loops: CDR1 SGHTA, CDR2 FQGNSA. V was trimmed by 5 bases and J by 9 bases, leaving 14 bases between them.

The V and J genes are TRBV5-1 and TRBJ1-1; D uncertain. The CDR3 is made up of 15 amino acids. V dropped 4 bases and J dropped 2 bases, with 15 bases sitting between them. Germline assignment: CDR1 SGHRS and CDR2 YFSETQ. The CDR3 here is CASSPGRELNTEAFF. The CDR3 nucleotides are TGCGCCAGCAGCCCGGGGAGGGAACTAAACACTGAAGCTTTCTTT.

The chain is built from TRBV5-1 and TRBJ1-6; 9 positions agree with TRBD1. Trimming removed 0 bases from V and 9 bases from J; junction bases left unmatched: 7. Germline V lookup: CDR1 SGHRS, CDR2 YFSETQ. The CDR3 contains 16 residues. The CDR3 DNA reads as TGCGCCAGCAGCTTGGAAGGACAGGGGACGATTTCACCCCTCCACTTT. Residues: CASSLEGQGTISPLHF.

This clonotype was observed once. This rearrangement joins TRBV20-1 to TRBJ2-7; 8 bases map to TRBD2. This CDR3 has 14 residues. V was clipped by 5 bases and J by 5 bases; unmatched bases: 11. CDR1 is DFQATT and CDR2 is SNEGSKA in the germline V gene (reference sequence). The CDR3 region has the DNA TGCAGTGCTCTAAAGCGGGAGCCTTGGAACGAGCAGTACTTC. Translation: CSALKREPWNEQYF.